Each of the 21 T cell receptor beta chains below was sequenced from the same sample in a study of blood T cell repertoires in COVID-19. Here immunoSEQ multiplex PCR was the method, and the copy in TCRdb shows in-frame clones only, minus some. Found here are 250,000 to 300,000 clones, roughly nine tenths of them singletons; the top ten hold 1% to 1.5%. Sample: PBMCs or T cells enriched from blood (not recorded which). These receptors all stem from a human donor in a cohort exposed to, infected with or recovered from COVID-19 (not recorded which). The donor label of this sample is uncertain.

This sequence joins TRBV7-2 and TRBJ2-3, with 9 bases matching TRBD2. The J segment lost 4 bases and the V segment lost 5 bases, leaving 13 bases of the junction unmatched. From germline, CDR1 is SGHTA and CDR2 FQGNSA. This CDR3 is 17 amino acids long. The CDR3 nucleotides read TGTGCCAGCAGCCCACCGTGGGCGGGGGGGCGGGCAGATACGCAGTATTTT. Translating it yields CASSPPWAGGRADTQYF.

This clone showed up just once. V gene TRBV6-5 combines with J gene TRBJ1-1, with D possibly matching TRBD1 (5 bases). The germline gives CDR1 MNHEY, CDR2 SVGAGI. The CDR3 totals 14 residues. V lost 5 bases, J lost 7 bases, and 17 bases lay in between. CDR3 residues: CASSPTYDTGEAFF. The DNA of the CDR3 is TGTGCCAGCAGTCCCACCTACGATACAGGTGAAGCTTTCTTT.

This chain uses TRBV27 with TRBJ1-6; a possible D gene is TRBD1 (6 bases). The CDR3 loop spans 16 amino acids. The V and J ends lost 2 bases and 9 bases respectively, with 17 bases between them. The germline V gene encodes CDR1 MNHEY and CDR2 SMNVEV (reference sequence). This chain's CDR3 is CASSLGQPRDSSPLHF. The CDR3 DNA reads as TGTGCCAGCAGTTTAGGACAGCCTCGGGATAGTTCACCCCTCCACTTT.

The chain recombines TRBV4-3 with TRBJ1-4; 7 nucleotides match TRBD1. The trim removed 3 bases at V and 4 bases at J, leaving 5 bases unmatched. Germline assignment: CDR1 LGHNA and CDR2 YSLEER. The CDR3 consists of 15 residues. The chain's CDR3 is CASSQGDRFNEKLFF. The CDR3 DNA follows: TGCGCCAGCAGCCAGGGGGACAGATTTAATGAAAAACTGTTTTTT.

The V and J genes are TRBV5-8 and TRBJ1-1; D gene uncertain. The CDR3 runs to 14 residues. Germline assignment: CDR1 SGHTS and CDR2 YDEGEE. V was shortened by 2 bases and J by 7 bases, with 15 bases between the two germline ends. CDR3 sequence: CASSFRGTGGEAFF. Here the CDR3 DNA reads TGTGCCAGCAGCTTTCGGGGTACGGGAGGTGAAGCTTTCTTT.

The V gene is TRBV19, the J gene TRBJ1-5; 8 nucleotides match TRBD1. Trimming took 8 bases from V and 4 from J; bases not matched to a gene: 13. This CDR3 has 16 residues. The V gene's germline CDR1 is LNHDA and CDR2 SQIVND (reference sequence). The DNA of the CDR3 is TGTGCCAGTGCTTCGCGGCAGGGGGCCGTAAATCAGCCCCAGCATTTT. Encoded protein: CASASRQGAVNQPQHF.

This chain joins TRBV5-4 and TRBJ2-3; 8 bases line up with TRBD2. Germline V gene data show CDR1 as SGHNT and CDR2 as YYREEE (reference sequence). This CDR3 has 16 residues. The junction had 5 bases not matched to a gene; V was cut back by 1 base and J by 1 base. The CDR3 is CASSLRWRGGTDTQYF. DNA for the CDR3: TGTGCCAGCAGCTTGCGGTGGCGGGGGGGCACAGATACGCAGTATTTT.

The V call is TRBV11-3, the J call TRBJ2-1; D not certain. CDR1 is SGHNT and CDR2 is YENEEA in the germline V gene. The CDR3 totals 13 residues. Trimming removed 5 bases from V and 6 bases from J, with 11 bases in between. The DNA for the CDR3 is TGTGCCAGCAGCGAGACGCGGTCCAATGAGCAGTTCTTC. It encodes CASSETRSNEQFF.

This chain joins TRBV9 and TRBJ1-2, with D possibly matching TRBD1 (5 bases). Germline assignment: CDR1 SGDLS and CDR2 YYNGEE. Deletions cut 0 bases from V and 8 bases from J, with 14 bases between. The CDR3 spans 14 residues. Written as DNA, the CDR3 is TGTGCCAGCAGCGTAGAAGGGGATGCGAGAGGCTACACCTTC. It encodes CASSVEGDARGYTF. Together with reference TRBV9 and TRBJ1-2, the CDR3 gives the full variable domain: DSGVTQTPKHLITATGQRVTLRCSPRSGDLSVYWYQQSLDQGLQFLIQYYNGEERAKGNILERFSAQQFPDLHSELNLSSLELGDSALYFCASSVEGDARGYTFGSGTRLTVV.

The V and J genes are TRBV5-6 and TRBJ2-5; possible D gene TRBD2, 6 bases. The CDR3 is 15 residues long. The germline V gene encodes CDR1 SGHDT and CDR2 YYEEEE. V was cut by 4 bases and J by 5 bases, with 18 bases left in between. The CDR3 nucleotides are TGTGCCAGCAGCCCGCGTAGCGGAGGGGACGAGACCCAGTACTTC. Translated, it gives CASSPRSGGDETQYF.

With regard to this clone: This sample includes further DNA sequences coding for the same CDR3. The chain uses TRBV5-6 and TRBJ2-3; D is unresolved. The CDR3 sequence is 13 residues long. From germline, CDR1 is SGHDT and CDR2 YYEEEE. The V and J ends lost 1 base and 3 bases respectively, with 6 bases between them. The CDR3 coding sequence is TGTGCCAGCAGCTTGTCAGGAACAGATACGCAGTATTTT. Its translation is CASSLSGTDTQYF. Using reference TRBV5-6 and TRBJ2-3 for the parts outside the CDR3, the full variable domain is DAGVTQSPTHLIKTRGQQVTLRCSPKSGHDTVSWYQQALGQGPQFIFQYYEEEERQRGNFPDRFSGHQFPNYSSELNVNALLLGDSALYLCASSLSGTDTQYFGPGTRLTVL.

The J gene is TRBJ1-6, the V gene TRBV19; no clear D. V dropped 3 bases and J dropped 4 bases, with 10 bases sitting between them. This CDR3 contains 15 residues. CDR1 is LNHDA and CDR2 is SQIVND in the germline V gene (reference sequence). The CDR3 region is CASSIGSAYNSPLHF. DNA for the CDR3: TGTGCCAGTAGTATCGGGTCAGCATATAATTCACCCCTCCACTTT. Looking up the rest from reference TRBV19 and TRBJ1-6 gives the full variable domain: DGGITQSPKYLFRKEGQNVTLSCEQNLNHDAMYWYRQDPGQGLRLIYYSQIVNDFQKGDIAEGYSVSREKKESFPLTVTSAQKNPTAFYLCASSIGSAYNSPLHFGNGTRLTVT.

J is TRBJ1-6 and V is TRBV18, with 11 bases identical to TRBD1. The germline V gene has CDR1 KGHSH and CDR2 LQKENI. The V segment lost 3 bases and the J segment 8 bases; nucleotides outside the gene matches: 0. The CDR3 has 14 amino acids. In nucleotides, the CDR3 is TGTGCCAGCTCACCGGGACAGGGGGATTCACCCCTCCACTTT. This codes for CASSPGQGDSPLHF.

J is TRBJ1-1 and V is TRBV6-2 or TRBV6-3, with D perhaps matching TRBD1 (5 bases). Germline-derived CDR1 and CDR2 are MNHEY and SVGEGT. Trimming stripped 2 bases from V and 10 bases from J, with 38 bases between. This CDR3 region has 21 residues. The CDR3 loop reads CASSYSFRARWVLPTGSRAFF. CDR3 sequence (DNA): TGTGCCAGCAGTTACAGCTTCAGGGCTCGTTGGGTACTTCCCACTGGTTCGCGAGCTTTCTTT.

The chain employs TRBV5-1 and TRBJ2-2; D unclear. CDR3 length: 15 residues. Germline CDR1 SGHRS, CDR2 YFSETQ. V gave up 1 base and J gave up 2 bases, with 9 bases separating them. The chain's CDR3 is CASSLNGYNTGELFF. For the CDR3, the DNA is TGCGCCAGCAGCTTGAACGGTTACAACACCGGGGAGCTGTTTTTT.

This sequence joins TRBV10-3 and TRBJ2-1, with D perhaps matching TRBD2 (5 bases). The CDR3 is 13 amino acids. Germline CDR1 ENHRY, CDR2 SYGVKD. The ends were cut back, 2 bases at V and 14 bases at J, with 16 bases in the middle. The CDR3 bases are TGTGCCATCAGTGAGCAAGTCGGGGAAGGCAAGTTCTTC. Protein product: CAISEQVGEGKFF.

This chain joins TRBV28 and TRBJ1-5, with D perhaps TRBD1 (5 bases). Trimming pared 5 bases from V and 6 bases from J, leaving 17 bases between. The CDR3 length is 15 residues. Looked up from germline, CDR1 is MDHEN and CDR2 is SYDVKM. The CDR3 DNA reads as TGTGCCAGCAGTCCTCGCGGGGGGAGGGGTCAGCCCCAGCATTTT. This gives the protein CASSPRGGRGQPQHF.

In its sample, this clone was seen once. The rearrangement uses TRBV5-1 and TRBJ2-7; D not certain. CDR1 is SGHRS, CDR2 YFSETQ, per germline. The CDR3 is 14 amino acids. Trimming shortened V by 0 bases and J by 0 bases, and 7 bases separated the two germline ends. The CDR3 DNA reads as TGCGCCAGCAGCTTGGCGGCTAGCTCCTACGAGCAGTACTTC. This gives the protein CASSLAASSYEQYF.

J is TRBJ1-2 and V is TRBV9, with D possibly TRBD1 on 6 matching bases. Germline loops: CDR1 SGDLS, CDR2 YYNGEE. This CDR3 spans 13 amino acids. V was cut by 4 bases and J by 3 bases, with 10 bases left in between. This CDR3 is CASSPSGDYGYTF. The DNA of the CDR3 is TGTGCCAGCAGCCCCTCAGGGGACTATGGCTACACCTTC.

The V call is TRBV11-2, the J call TRBJ2-7, with 7 bases aligning to TRBD1. V shed 2 bases and J 3 bases; nucleotides not matched to a gene: 4. Germline CDR1 reads SGHAT; CDR2 reads FQNNGV. The CDR3 extends over 14 amino acids. The CDR3 here is CASSLKGADYEQYF. The CDR3 coding sequence is TGTGCCAGCAGCTTAAAGGGGGCGGACTACGAGCAGTACTTC.

The V call is TRBV27, the J call TRBJ1-2, with D uncertain. CDR1 and CDR2 from the germline V gene are MNHEY and SMNVEV (reference sequence). The CDR3 has 13 residues. Trimming removed 3 bases from V and 6 bases from J, with 11 bases in between. In nucleotides, the CDR3 is TGTGCCAGCAGTTTGTGGAGCGGCCATGGCTACACCTTC. Translated, it gives CASSLWSGHGYTF.